The T cell receptor beta chain described here comes from a study of cytomegalovirus exposure and HLA in healthy donors (dated by TCRdb to the late 2010s). Broadly, across the study: An earlier analysis of roughly 570 of the donors reported around 280 Gb of sequence data and 95 million to 140 million unique TCR beta sequences obtained from 150 million to 200 million T cells. An early release that covered roughly 600 HLA-typed donors contained about 300 gigabases of sequencing data and tens of millions of unique TCR sequences. Of the 350 to 450 genotyped donors, 65% to 90% fell in the genetic ancestry cluster associated with self-reported Caucasian donors. The aim of the study was to test whether cataloging public T cell receptors could identify signatures of past pathogen exposure. Using immunosequencing, the study profiled T cell repertoires from 500 to 800 subjects and related those repertoires to cytomegalovirus serostatus. Besides the first cohort of 550 to 750 subjects, a separate validation cohort made up of around 120 different subjects was used. The study combined high-throughput TCR immunosequencing, statistical association of individual TCRs with disease status, and machine learning to predict cytomegalovirus infection status. To study patterns of TCR occurrence, a later analysis re-analyzed previously published TCR beta repertoires from several hundred donors and added high-resolution HLA genotyping. Rather than drawing on any new phenotypic data, the later analysis identified candidate immune exposures from TCR beta sequences and the way those sequences occurred across donors. An earlier analysis of 500 to 650 of the donors applied high-throughput TCR beta sequencing to assess whether each TCR beta V gene segment acted as functional or pseudogenic. Alongside the repertoire data, information on donor age, sex, ethnicity and CMV serostatus was compiled. A later genetic analysis used genome-wide SNP genotypes for about 55% of the 666 donors, treating that subset as a discovery cohort. All discovery cohort repertoires had been generated using a single sequencing platform. HLA typing included class I and class II loci at four-digit resolution. Typing coverage differed by locus: A, B, C, DRB1 and DQB1 were typed in about 629-640 donors, DQA1 in roughly 510, DPA1 in over 600, and DPB1 in just under 480. Five DR-DQ haplotypes were treated as single units for association and clustering because of strong linkage in the cohort. Among 300 to 500 genotyped donors of the cohort, an average of around 240,000 unique TCR beta nucleotide sequences was sequenced per donor, of which 15% to 20% were non-productive. The full study reports these points: A later genetic analysis reported fewer N-insertions in productive TCRs among donors in an Asian-associated ancestry cluster than the approximately 700-donor mean. CMV serostatus was the only immune exposure information available for the cohort. Sequencing depth was assumed to be roughly uniform across donors in the presence/absence analyses, though that assumption may not hold. A later genetic analysis associated a missense DCLRE1C variant with V-gene and J-gene trimming of TCR beta chains, and an independent cohort replicated the association. The authors suggested that the approach could potentially be extended to other disease states and immunological phenotypes. A further reported finding was that TCR beta sequences accurately predicted the HLA-A and HLA-B alleles for most subjects in the first cohort. A group of highly shared sequence variants was considered likely to be a technical artifact of the sequencing pipeline. Most TCR sequences were observed very rarely across donors, whereas some public TCRs were present in many individuals. In a later analysis, the rate of TCR association differed among HLA loci, with DRB1 alleles having the most associated TCRs and HLA-C alleles having the fewest. The study gave a list of more than 150 TCR beta chains associated with cytomegalovirus. In this cohort, only TCR beta chains were sequenced, and detectable features were limited by the absence of alpha or paired-chain data. In a later analysis, most CMV-associated TCR beta chains were found to appear HLA-restricted, with HLA associations seemingly driven largely by CMV exposure. Because HLA typing was unavailable for some donors at each locus, only the typed subset was used in association tests. When HLA alleles, especially DR and DQ, strongly co-occurred, TCR associations were difficult to assign to individual alleles. About 15 rarely observed V segments, including chromosome 9 orphons, were excluded from the earlier analysis of almost 600 of the donors because counts were too low. Several of the top co-occurrence clusters appeared to be linked to parvovirus B19, influenza, CMV and Epstein-Barr virus, according to a later analysis. Some IMGT-functional V segments, including TRBV6-2 and TRBV6-3, could not be told apart with the 87-base-pair reads, so those segments were excluded. In an earlier analysis of roughly 500 of the donors, most TCR beta V segments appeared in productive rearrangements about 90% or about 30% of the time, broadly matching IMGT annotations. Correlated functional status among segregating V segments might reflect linkage disequilibrium, but an unknown experimental factor could not be ruled out. In vitro tests confirmed that three of the cytomegalovirus-associated TCR beta chains recognize cytomegalovirus antigens. A later analysis found that HLA-associated TCR beta chains were more clonally expanded and had lower generation probabilities than equally common non-associated chains. The classifier was reported to diagnose cytomegalovirus status with high specificity and sensitivity in both the original cohort and the validation cohort. A later analysis associated about 18,000 TCR beta sequences with specific HLA alleles at a false discovery rate of 0.05.

The cohort comprised more than 550 healthy bone marrow donors. All cohort members were sampled while nominally healthy, although unrecorded immune exposures were likely present. The donor tested CMV seropositive and was one of the 289 seropositive cohort members. A peripheral blood sample was collected from each donor, and TCR beta sequencing was performed on peripheral blood mononuclear cells. The Qiagen DNeasy Blood Extraction Kit was used to extract genomic DNA from the blood cell samples. This clone occurred once. Its antigen has not been determined. No base quality information exists; no much larger clone differs at one position. The library was made by the immunoSEQ multiplex PCR assay. For the multiplex PCR, a mixture combining 60 forward primers for TCR Vbeta segments and 13 reverse primers for TCR Jbeta segments was used. Amplification of the CDR3 region of rearranged TCR beta genes was performed with a multiplex PCR assay on genomic DNA. On the Illumina HiSeq System, the amplified TCR beta libraries were sequenced as 87-base-pair reads. The published analysis was carried out like this. A later analysis tallied around 80 million unique TCR beta chains across the 640 or so repertoires, and 10 million to 11 million of those chains were shared by two or more donors. Raw reads were error-corrected and collapsed into unique sequences by a nearest-neighbor algorithm in which closely related sequences were merged to remove PCR and sequencing errors. V, D and J gene segments were assigned by aligning CDR3 sequences to IMGT reference sequences. For a sequence to be retained, a match of at least six nucleotides was required to both a V gene segment and a J gene segment. Rearrangements were called productive when the CDR3 lacked stop codons and stayed in frame with V and J; all others were non-productive. Following IMGT convention, CDR3 was defined as the stretch from the second conserved V-encoded cysteine up to the conserved J-encoded phenylalanine. In an earlier analysis of just under 600 of the donors, sequences lacking an unambiguous match to a single V gene segment were excluded. In an earlier analysis of a few hundred of the donors, a V segment was called functional when productive rearrangements were above 56.7%, and segregating when the standard deviation between donors exceeded 5%. A statistical classification framework was built for diagnosing cytomegalovirus status from the catalog of TCR beta chain sequences. In a later analysis, TCR nucleotide sequences were compared against IMGT/GENE-DB human TR gene sequences so that V and J genes could be assigned. Using the TCRdist pipeline, a later analysis assigned CDR3 sequences along with most-parsimonious VDJ recombination scenarios. In a later analysis, each TCR beta chain was defined by its CDR3 amino acid sequence together with its V-gene family, and reads without a unique V-gene family were excluded. As a way to deal with suspected cross-contamination and a sequencing artifact, a later analysis dropped 592 nucleotide sequences that were highly shared and had low generation probability. A later analysis calculated a clonal expansion index for each public chain from normalized within-repertoire ranks of inferred template counts. A later analysis computed generation probabilities with a VDJ recombination model fitted to out-of-frame rearrangements, and checked the results against IGoR. In a later analysis, TCR-TCR, TCR-HLA and TCR-CMV co-occurrence was scored with hypergeometric tests, and a repertoire-size bias correction was applied to TCR pairs. To estimate false discovery rates, a later analysis permuted the HLA or CMV assignments 20 times. In a later analysis, co-occurring TCRs were grouped using DBSCAN, and TCRdist sequence similarity was added for clustering within HLA-allele-positive subsets. For co-occurrence clustering, repertoires with fewer than 30,000 or more than 120,000 public chains were excluded, along with about five repertoires with anomalous nucleotide sharing. TCRdb re-hosts the immuneACCESS table, in-frame sequences only. Its copies lack some clones; in the studies checked, an unresolved V gene accounts for under half of them, and the cause for the rest is not known. The V and J calls and clone size are taken from that table; D and trimming were inferred from the DNA. Counted in this sample were about 170,000 clones; 75% to 90% of them appeared once. The ten biggest clones cover 4.5% to 5.5% of the sample.

The CDR3, from cysteine to phenylalanine, totals 16 residues. Kept here is only the CDR3 DNA, which spans 48 bases and is read in frame from base 1. The germline V gene supplies CDR1 SGHTA and CDR2 FQGNSA. Trimming takes 4 bases from V and 6 bases from J, and the germline ends sit 19 bases apart. Sequencing was done on a sample of PBMCs. The chain is made from TRBV7-2 and TRBJ1-5; a tentative D match to TRBD1 spans 5 bases. The TCR comes from a woman aged 45-65 years in good health and CMV-seropositive. In nucleotide form, the sequence is TGTGCCAGCAGCTCATCCCCAGGGTCTATAGGTCAGCCCCAGCATTTT. This sequence encodes CASSSSPGSIGQPQHF.